This TCR beta chain was captured in a study of blood T cell repertoires in COVID-19. Study information: The United States, Italy and Spain provided the acute and convalescent COVID-19 samples. PBMCs, B-cell-depleted T cells, or T cells were the source of the cDNA or gDNA that made up the material.

In the study's own analysis: Reference gene primer amplification yielded estimated nucleated cell counts. Libraries were prepared by immunoSEQ multiplex PCR; TCRdb keeps only in-frame clonotypes and omits some of them. V, J and clone size reflect that table, while D and trimming were determined from the DNA. The sample consists of roughly 310,000 clones, approximately 88% of them appearing once. The length of the CDR3 is 13 residues. Germline V gene sequence: CDR1 MDHEN, CDR2 SYDVKM. Deletions cut 3 bases from V and 3 bases from J, with 6 bases between. Sequencing input: peripheral blood. V usage is TRBV28 and J usage is TRBJ1-5; D gene unclear. This clonotype originated in a woman between 50 and 59 years old with active or convalescent COVID-19. CDR3 sequence reads: CASSFGNNQPQHF. The DNA of the CDR3 is TGTGCCAGCAGTTTCGGGAACAATCAGCCCCAGCATTTT. Together with reference TRBV28 and TRBJ1-5, the CDR3 gives the full variable domain: DVKVTQSSRYLVKRTGEKVFLECVQDMDHENMFWYRQDPGLGLRLIYFSYDVKMKEKGDIPEGYSVSREKKERFSLILESASTNQTSMYLCASSFGNNQPQHFGDGTRLSIL.